A selection of T cell receptor beta chains follows, all from one sample in a study of post-analysis software for immune sequencing data. TCRdb re-called the PCR reads with MiXCR, one entry per CDR3 protein. The table lists some 260,000 distinct CDR3 sequences, 35% to 40% of them singletons, with around 5% in the top ten. Sequenced sample: blood. Every receptor here comes from a girl between 10 and 17 years old with multiple sclerosis. Both conserved end residues are part of each CDR3. D genes are given only for firm matches. Expanded clones are given a class, and other clones once, few, many or no size at all.

TRBV28	NA	NA	TRBJ1-1	CASSSGAYGDTEAFF	TGTGCCAGCAGTTCAGGGGCTTATGGGGACACTGAAGCTTTCTTT
TRBV20-1	many	NA	TRBJ1-5	CSALQGTTQPQHF	TGCAGTGCCCTCCAAGGTACGACTCAGCCCCAGCATTTT
TRBV15	many	TRBD2	TRBJ2-7	CATSRDRLLANSYEQYF	TGTGCCACCAGCAGAGATCGATTACTAGCGAACTCCTACGAGCAGTACTTC
TRBV20-1	many	TRBD2	TRBJ2-5	CSARLAGRPETQYF	TGCAGTGCTAGACTAGCGGGACGCCCGGAGACCCAGTACTTC
TRBV3-1	NA	TRBD1	TRBJ1-2	CASSQEPGGLNYGYTF	TGTGCCAGCAGCCAAGAACCAGGGGGCCTTAACTATGGCTACACCTTC
TRBV12-3/TRBV12-4	NA	NA	TRBJ2-5	CATSLGAKETQYF	TGTGCCACTTCATTGGGGGCCAAAGAGACCCAGTACTTC
TRBV5-1	many	NA	TRBJ2-5	CASSLMQETQYF	TGCGCCAGCAGCTTGATGCAAGAGACCCAGTACTTC
TRBV5-1	few	TRBD1	TRBJ1-6	CASSSDRGGGSPLHF	TGCGCCAGCAGCTCCGACAGGGGAGGGGGTTCACCCCTCCACTTT
TRBV7-3	once	NA	TRBJ2-1	CASSPSRGAGFTYNEQFF	TGTGCCAGCAGCCCCTCTCGTGGGGCGGGATTTACCTACAATGAGCAGTTCTTC
TRBV20-1	many	TRBD2	TRBJ2-5	CSARALLAGGKQETQYF	TGCAGTGCTAGAGCCCTACTAGCGGGGGGGAAGCAAGAGACCCAGTACTTC
TRBV6-6	NA	TRBD1	TRBJ1-4	CASSYFVDRGSEKLFF	TGTGCCAGCAGTTATTTCGTGGACAGGGGAAGTGAAAAACTGTTTTTT
TRBV6-2/TRBV6-3	many	TRBD1	TRBJ1-5	CASSRQGASNQPQHF	TGTGCCAGCAGTAGGCAGGGGGCGAGCAATCAGCCCCAGCATTTT
TRBV9	few	NA	TRBJ2-5	CASSVRHSLKETQYF	TGTGCCAGCAGCGTCAGACATTCCCTAAAAGAGACCCAGTACTTC
TRBV10-3	NA	TRBD1	TRBJ2-3	CATRKGGLGTDTQYF	TGTGCCACCAGGAAAGGGGGCCTGGGAACAGATACGCAGTATTTT
TRBV29-1	NA	NA	TRBJ1-5	CSVAGGGNQPQHF	TGCAGCGTTGCGGGGGGCGGCAATCAGCCCCAGCATTTT
TRBV5-1	NA	TRBD1	TRBJ2-2	CASSLGGTGRNTGELFF	TGCGCCAGCAGCTTGGGCGGGACAGGTCGGAACACCGGGGAGCTGTTTTTT
TRBV12-3/TRBV12-4	NA	NA	TRBJ2-3	CASTDREVADTQYF	TGTGCCAGCACCGACAGGGAGGTTGCAGATACGCAGTATTTT
TRBV5-6	NA	NA	TRBJ2-3	CASSLTTGYPDTQYF	TGTGCCAGCAGCTTGACAACAGGGTACCCAGATACGCAGTATTTT
TRBV19	few	NA	TRBJ1-2	CASSIPPGNYGYTF	TGTGCCAGTAGTATCCCTCCAGGCAACTATGGCTACACCTTC